This T cell receptor beta chain was captured by sequencing in a study of Ad26.COV2.S vaccination and SARS-CoV-2 variants. Generated by immunoSEQ multiplex PCR, the TCRdb table keeps only in-frame clones and is missing some. The data hold around 320,000 clones, with about nine tenths observed a single time. Treatment specified: some 19 received Ad26.COV2.S at low or high dose, single or two shots; about 5 received placebo; per-sample allocation not given. At day 63 after the first vaccine or placebo injection, samples were drawn. CDR1 is SGHTA and CDR2 is FQGTGA in the germline V gene. Trimming pared 5 bases from V and 3 bases from J, leaving 17 bases between. This CDR3 is built from 16 residues.

The sequence derives from a person aged 18-60 years who received the Ad26.COV2.S COVID-19 vaccine or a placebo. V is TRBV7-3 and J is TRBJ2-1; D gene uncertain. Sequences were derived from peripheral blood, sampled in a trial of Ad26.COV2.S vaccine versus placebo. The chain's CDR3 is CASSPDSLIGYNEQFF. The CDR3 DNA reads as TGTGCCAGCAGCCCAGACTCGCTAATAGGCTACAATGAGCAGTTCTTC.